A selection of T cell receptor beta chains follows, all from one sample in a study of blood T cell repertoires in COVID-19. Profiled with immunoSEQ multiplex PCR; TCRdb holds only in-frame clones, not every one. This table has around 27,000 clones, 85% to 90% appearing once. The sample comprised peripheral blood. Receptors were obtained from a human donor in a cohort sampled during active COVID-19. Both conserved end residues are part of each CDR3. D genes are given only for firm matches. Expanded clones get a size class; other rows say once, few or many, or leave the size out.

TGTGCCAGCAGCCAAGGGTCTAGCGGTTACACAGATACGCAGTATTTT CASSQGSSGYTDTQYF TRBJ2-3 TRBV3-1/TRBV3-2 TRBD2 -
TGTGCCAGCAGTTATATTGTTGCAGGGGGCAACTATGGCTACACCTTC CASSYIVAGGNYGYTF TRBJ1-2 TRBV6-5 TRBD1 -
TGTGCTAGCAGCTTAAGGGAGGGGACAGAAGCTTTCTTT CASSLREGTEAFF TRBJ1-1 TRBV7-7 - -
TGTGCCAGCAGTTACTCGAGTGGAGGTCCGGGCACTGAAGCTTTCTTT CASSYSSGGPGTEAFF TRBJ1-1 TRBV6-5 - -
TGTGCCAGCAGCTTAGACCCGGGAATGGAGCAGTACTTC CASSLDPGMEQYF TRBJ2-7 TRBV11-2 - -
TGTGCCAGCAGTGATTGGGGCTCAGAGACTGAAGCTTTCTTT CASSDWGSETEAFF TRBJ1-1 TRBV6-1 - -
TGTGCCTGGGGACAGGGGGTAGCCTCCGAGCAGTACTTC CAWGQGVASEQYF TRBJ2-7 TRBV30 TRBD1 -
TGTGCCAGCAGCTTAGCAGGGGCGAACATGAACACTGAAGCTTTCTTT CASSLAGANMNTEAFF TRBJ1-1 TRBV7-6 - -
TGCGCCAGCAGCCGCAGGACAGGGGATGGAAACACCATATATTTT CASSRRTGDGNTIYF TRBJ1-3 TRBV5-1 TRBD1 -
TGCGCCAGCAGCTTGGGGCTCTCTGGAAACACCATATATTTT CASSLGLSGNTIYF TRBJ1-3 TRBV5-1 - -
TGTGCCAGCAGCCAGGGGGGTATCGATTCACCCCTCCACTTT CASSQGGIDSPLHF TRBJ1-6 TRBV3-1/TRBV3-2 - -
TGTGCCAGCAGCCAAGATAGGCGGGACATTCAGTACTTC CASSQDRRDIQYF TRBJ2-4 TRBV3-1/TRBV3-2 - once
TGTGCCAGCAGTTACGGTGGGGGGTCCCAAGAGACCCAGTACTTC CASSYGGGSQETQYF TRBJ2-5 TRBV6-5 - -